This entry describes one TCR beta chain. CDR1 MDHEN and CDR2 SYDVKM come from the germline V gene. V was shortened by 10 bases and J by 2 bases, with 30 bases between the two germline ends. The CDR3 is 19 residues long. Authors' data handling: Amplification with reference gene primers provided the estimates of nucleated cell counts. Some clones are missing from TCRdb's copy, which holds only in-frame ones; the method was immunoSEQ multiplex PCR. V and J calls plus clone size are reproduced from that table; the DNA served to infer D and trimming. This sample yields some 150,000 clones, of which around 81% are seen a single time; approximately 8.7% belongs to the top ten. This sample is part of a study of blood T cell repertoires in COVID-19. Overall study context: COVID-19 samples, acute and convalescent, were from the United States, Italy and Spain. T cells, B-cell-depleted T cells, or PBMCs provided the cDNA or gDNA that served as material.

Material: peripheral blood. This receptor was taken from a woman aged 55-69 years with active or convalescent COVID-19. The rearrangement joins TRBV28 to TRBJ1-5; D remains unclear. CDR3 DNA: TGTGCCACCCTCGGGCGGGGAACAAGTTACATCATTGGCAATCAGCCCCAGCATTTT. This encodes CATLGRGTSYIIGNQPQHF.